Described below is a single T cell receptor beta chain sequence and its context. Its antigen is unidentified. 5'RACE primed at constant segments yielded TCR alpha and TCR beta cDNA libraries bearing sample barcodes and UMIs. TCRdb re-called the 5' RACE reads through MiXCR, storing one row per CDR3 protein. Of 200,000 to 250,000 distinct CDR3 sequences detected, 10% appear once; the ten largest clones hold approximately 3%. This sample was included in a study of T-cell memory formation after mild COVID-19. V lost 7 bases and J lost 0, with 14 bases in between. Germline CDR1 and CDR2: SEHNR and FQNEAQ (reference sequence). The CDR3 is 15 residues long. Study observations and caveats: Contracting clones from day 15 to 85 had balanced CD4/CD8; later expanders favoured CD4+. Pre-infection memory harbored some responding clones, suggesting cross-reactive memory joined.

Specimen: PBMCs or a T cell subset sorted from them (not recorded which). The V call is TRBV7-9, the J call TRBJ2-3; D might be TRBD2 (6 bases). The clonotype was recovered from a man aged 18-30 years who had mild COVID-19 (a few samples of this study predate the infection). Cell type and time point are not known. CDR3 DNA sequence: TGTGCCAGCAACATTCTCGGGGGAAGCACAGATACGCAGTATTTT. It encodes CASNILGGSTDTQYF.